The entry that follows covers one T cell receptor beta chain sequence. In its sample, this clonotype was seen many times. Its binding antigen is unknown. Within one base of it there is no much larger clone, and no base qualities were kept. V sheds 1 base and J sheds 4 bases, leaving 4 bases between their ends. From the cysteine through the phenylalanine, the CDR3 covers 13 amino acids. Only CDR3 DNA remains: 39 bases, in frame from the first base. Looking up the germline V gene (reference sequence) yields CDR1 SEHNR and CDR2 FQNEAQ. This entry belongs to a study of identical twins (dated by TCRdb to the mid-2010s). About the investigation overall: The study deep-sequenced TCR alpha and beta repertoires from monozygotic twins, unrelated adults of various ages and cord blood to test whether fetal clonotypes persist. Replicate twin experiments were performed at different times using different library preparation protocols to rule out contamination.

The receptor library was made with 5' RACE. Sequenced using an Illumina HiSeq 2000. A universal primer binding site was introduced by template switching, and a unique molecular identifier was present in the final cDNA, enabling accurate counting of TCR cDNA molecules. Specific primers in the conserved constant-segment region were used to synthesize first-strand cDNA for the TCR alpha and beta chains. To control for contamination, each cDNA library was double barcoded with a SMART-Mk sample barcode plus Illumina barcodes. TruSeq adapter sequences, together with Illumina sample barcodes, were added in two successive PCR steps. The TCR alpha and beta cDNA libraries were sequenced on the Illumina HiSeq platform using custom primers. The authors processed their data as follows. Unique molecular identifiers were extracted from raw reads with MiGEC, and CDR3 positions were determined with MiXCR. Recombination models were inferred per individual with the repgenHMM and IGoR tools using an EM algorithm. The tcR package in R was used for shared clonotype analysis, with sharing normalized by the product of cloneset sizes. To study raw recombination free of thymic and clonal selection effects, out-of-frame nonproductive sequences were analyzed. TCRdb redid the processing of the public reads, applying fastp at Q25 and MiXCR, and retained in-frame beta chains. Rows merge per CDR3 protein into single entries with the most common DNA and genes. The V and J calls reflect TCRdb's pipeline rather than the authors' work. For this sample there are about 530,000 distinct CDR3 sequences; 13% to 15% appear just once. The top ten clones comprise 0.35% to 0.45% of the sample.

Overall study outcomes, separate from this receptor: Compared with coincidental sharing between unrelated individuals, out-of-frame TCR alpha sequences shared between twins showed an excess of sequences with low generation probability. Fewer insertions were carried by abundant cord blood beta clonotypes; a weaker similar trend was observed in young adult naive repertoires, while no such trend was observed in memory repertoires. Recombination models systematically underestimated out-of-frame TCR alpha sharing in monozygotic twins but agreed with sharing between unrelated individuals. Zero-insertion analyses could be partly confounded by invariant T cells such as MAIT and iNKT, though diverse VJ usage argued against such confounding for most clonotypes. Excess twin sharing in beta out-of-frame sequences was weaker because fewer shared sequences lowered the signal-to-noise ratio. Because the same donors could not be followed over many years, the conclusions relied on cross-sectional statistical analysis.

Every donor in the study was a healthy Caucasian. The twin cohort comprised three pairs of female monozygotic twins, all aged roughly 18 to 29 years. CD4+ and CD8+ T cell populations were isolated with positive isolation kits from Invitrogen. The same specimen was also included in a second study, on yellow fever vaccine responses in identical twins. The second publication reports: The T cell response to vaccination in identical twins was reported by the authors to appear partly convergent and partly personalized. Focusing on identical twins, the study followed the T cell clones that responded to the vaccine, and did so with precision.

Source material: CD4+ T cells sorted from blood. The rearrangement joined TRBV7-9 to TRBJ2-2; no D segment can be confidently identified. This receptor was identified in a woman between 18 and 29 years old in good health. The sequenced DNA: TGTGCCAGCAGCTTAGACATCACCGGGGAGCTGTTTTTT. Its product reads: CASSLDITGELFF.